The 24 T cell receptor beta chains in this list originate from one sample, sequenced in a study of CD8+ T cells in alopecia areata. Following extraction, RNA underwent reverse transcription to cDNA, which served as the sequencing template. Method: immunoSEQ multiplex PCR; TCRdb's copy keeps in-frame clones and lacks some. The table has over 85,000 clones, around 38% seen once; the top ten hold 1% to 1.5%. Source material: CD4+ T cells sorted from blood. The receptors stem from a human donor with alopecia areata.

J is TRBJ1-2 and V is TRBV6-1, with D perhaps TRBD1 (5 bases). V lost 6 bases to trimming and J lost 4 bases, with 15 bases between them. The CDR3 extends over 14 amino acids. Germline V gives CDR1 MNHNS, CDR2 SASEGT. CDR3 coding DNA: TGTGCCAGCAGGACAGCTCATACGGCCTATGGCTACACCTTC. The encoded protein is CASRTAHTAYGYTF.

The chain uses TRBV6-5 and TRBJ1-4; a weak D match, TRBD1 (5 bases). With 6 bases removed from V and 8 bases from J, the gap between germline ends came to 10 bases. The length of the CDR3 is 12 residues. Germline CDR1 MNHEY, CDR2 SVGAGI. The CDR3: CASRLGEEKLFF. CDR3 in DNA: TGTGCCAGCAGATTAGGGGAAGAAAAACTGTTTTTT.

The CDR3: CSGTGTGAYEQYF. The DNA of the CDR3 is TGCAGCGGGACCGGGACAGGGGCCTACGAGCAGTACTTC. This chain uses TRBV29-1 with TRBJ2-5; 10 positions match TRBD1. Matching the DNA end better, TRBJ2-7 makes the J call doubtful. CDR3 size: 13 residues. The germline CDR1 and CDR2 sequences are SQVTM and ANQGSEA.

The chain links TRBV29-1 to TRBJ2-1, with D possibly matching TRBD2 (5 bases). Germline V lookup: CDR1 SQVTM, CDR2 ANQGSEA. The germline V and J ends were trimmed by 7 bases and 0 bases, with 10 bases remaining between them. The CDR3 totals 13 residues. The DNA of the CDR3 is TGCAGCGGACAAACTAGCTCCTACAATGAGCAGTTCTTC. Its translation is CSGQTSSYNEQFF.

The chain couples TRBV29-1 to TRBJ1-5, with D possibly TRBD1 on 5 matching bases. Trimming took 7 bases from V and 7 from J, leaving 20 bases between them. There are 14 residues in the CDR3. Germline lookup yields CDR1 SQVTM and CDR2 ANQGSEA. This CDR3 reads CSARGREHGQPQHF. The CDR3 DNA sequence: TGCAGCGCTCGGGGCCGCGAGCATGGGCAGCCCCAGCATTTT. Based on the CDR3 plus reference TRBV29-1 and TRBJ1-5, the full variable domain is SAVISQKPSRDICQRGTSLTIQCQVDSQVTMMFWYRQQPGQSLTLIATANQGSEATYESGFVIDKFPISRPNLTFSTLTVSNMSPEDSSIYLCSARGREHGQPQHFGDGTRLSIL.

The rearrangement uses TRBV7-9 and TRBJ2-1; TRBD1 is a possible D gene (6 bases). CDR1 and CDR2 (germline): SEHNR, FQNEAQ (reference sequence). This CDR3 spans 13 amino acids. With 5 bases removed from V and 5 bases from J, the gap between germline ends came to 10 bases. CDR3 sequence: CASSRNRDNEQFF. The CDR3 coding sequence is TGTGCCAGCAGCCGGAACAGGGACAATGAGCAGTTCTTC.

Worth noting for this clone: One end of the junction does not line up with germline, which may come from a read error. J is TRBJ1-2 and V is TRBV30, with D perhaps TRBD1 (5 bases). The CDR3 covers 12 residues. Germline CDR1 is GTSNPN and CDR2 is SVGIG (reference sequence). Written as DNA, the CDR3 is TGTGCCTGGAAGTCGAAAGGAGACAGAGCTCATTTC. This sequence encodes CAWKSKGDRAHF.

The CDR3 DNA reads TGCGCCAGCAGCTTGGTTGGTAGCGGGAGTTCAGAGACCCAGTACTTC. Translated, it gives CASSLVGSGSSETQYF. The gene calls are TRBV5-1 and TRBJ2-5; TRBD2 matches at 9 bases. The V gene's germline CDR1 is SGHRS and CDR2 YFSETQ. With V trimmed by 0 bases and J by 4 bases, 7 bases remained unmatched. The CDR3 totals 16 residues.

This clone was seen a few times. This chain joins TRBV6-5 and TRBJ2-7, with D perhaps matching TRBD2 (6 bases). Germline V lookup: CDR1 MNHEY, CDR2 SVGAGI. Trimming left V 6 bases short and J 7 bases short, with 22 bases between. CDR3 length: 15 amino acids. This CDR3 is CASRGGTGPTREQYF. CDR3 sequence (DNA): TGTGCCAGCAGAGGAGGGACGGGTCCTACGAGGGAGCAGTACTTC.

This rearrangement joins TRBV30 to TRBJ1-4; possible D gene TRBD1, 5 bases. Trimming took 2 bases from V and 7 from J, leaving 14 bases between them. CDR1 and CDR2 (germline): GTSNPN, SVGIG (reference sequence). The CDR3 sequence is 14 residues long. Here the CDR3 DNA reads TGTGCCTGGAGTATGAGGGGCGGGAGTGAAAAACTGTTTTTT. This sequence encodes CAWSMRGGSEKLFF.

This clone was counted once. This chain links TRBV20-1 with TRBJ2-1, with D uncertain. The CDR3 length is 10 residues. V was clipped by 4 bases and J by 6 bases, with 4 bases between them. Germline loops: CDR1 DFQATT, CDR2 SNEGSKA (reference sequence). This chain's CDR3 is CSAKGNEQFF. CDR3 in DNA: TGCAGTGCTAAGGGCAATGAGCAGTTCTTC.

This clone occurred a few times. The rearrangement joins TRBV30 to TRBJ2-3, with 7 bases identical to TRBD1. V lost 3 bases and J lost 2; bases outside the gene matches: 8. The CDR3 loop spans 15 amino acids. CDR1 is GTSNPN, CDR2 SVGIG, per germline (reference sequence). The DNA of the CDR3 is TGTGCCTGGAGAAGGACAGGACAGTCCACAGATACGCAGTATTTT. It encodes CAWRRTGQSTDTQYF.

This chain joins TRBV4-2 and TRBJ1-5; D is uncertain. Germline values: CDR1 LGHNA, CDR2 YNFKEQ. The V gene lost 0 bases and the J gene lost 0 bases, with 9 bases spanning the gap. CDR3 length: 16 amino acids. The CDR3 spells CASSQDIQNSNQPQHF. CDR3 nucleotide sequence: TGTGCCAGCAGCCAAGATATCCAGAATAGCAATCAGCCCCAGCATTTT.

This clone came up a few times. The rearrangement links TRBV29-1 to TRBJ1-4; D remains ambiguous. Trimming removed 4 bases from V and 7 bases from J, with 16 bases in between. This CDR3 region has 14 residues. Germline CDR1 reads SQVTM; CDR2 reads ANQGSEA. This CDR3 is CSVGTGGNSEKLFF. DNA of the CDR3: TGCAGCGTTGGAACGGGAGGGAATAGTGAAAAACTGTTTTTT.

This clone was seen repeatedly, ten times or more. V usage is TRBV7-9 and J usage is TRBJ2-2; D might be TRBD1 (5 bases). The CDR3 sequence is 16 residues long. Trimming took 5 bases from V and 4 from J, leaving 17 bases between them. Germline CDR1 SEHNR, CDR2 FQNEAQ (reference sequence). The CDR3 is CASSPPTGALTGELFF. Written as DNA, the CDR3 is TGTGCCAGCAGCCCCCCTACAGGCGCCCTCACCGGGGAGCTGTTTTTT.

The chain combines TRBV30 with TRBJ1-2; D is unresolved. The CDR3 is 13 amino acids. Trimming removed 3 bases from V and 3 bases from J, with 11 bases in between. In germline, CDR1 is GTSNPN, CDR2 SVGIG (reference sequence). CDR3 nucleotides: TGTGCCTGGAGCACGGGATTTTACTATGGCTACACCTTC. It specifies CAWSTGFYYGYTF.

The CDR3 loop reads CATSGQTGGAGETQYF. As DNA, the CDR3 is TGTGCCACCAGCGGCCAAACAGGGGGCGCGGGGGAGACCCAGTACTTC. V is TRBV15 and J is TRBJ2-5, with 9 bases that match TRBD1. V shed 5 bases and J 5 bases; nucleotides not matched to a gene: 12. The CDR3 covers 16 residues. CDR1 and CDR2 from the germline V gene are LNHNV and YYDKDF (reference sequence).

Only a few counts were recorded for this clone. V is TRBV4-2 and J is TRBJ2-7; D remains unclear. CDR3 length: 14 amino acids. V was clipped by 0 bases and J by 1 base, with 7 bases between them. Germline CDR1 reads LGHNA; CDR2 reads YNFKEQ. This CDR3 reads CASSQEHRSYEQYF. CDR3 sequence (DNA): TGTGCCAGCAGCCAAGAGCACAGATCCTACGAGCAGTACTTC.

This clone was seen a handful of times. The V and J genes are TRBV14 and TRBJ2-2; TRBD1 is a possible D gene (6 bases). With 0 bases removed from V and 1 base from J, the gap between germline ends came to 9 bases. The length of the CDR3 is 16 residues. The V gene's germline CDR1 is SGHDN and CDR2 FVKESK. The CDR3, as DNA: TGTGCCAGCAGCCAAGAGGACAGCCTGAACACCGGGGAGCTGTTTTTT. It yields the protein CASSQEDSLNTGELFF.

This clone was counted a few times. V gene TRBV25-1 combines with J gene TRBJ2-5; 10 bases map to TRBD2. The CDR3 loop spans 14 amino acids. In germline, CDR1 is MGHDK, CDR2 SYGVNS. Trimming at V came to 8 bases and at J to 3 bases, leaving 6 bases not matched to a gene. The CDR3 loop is CASRALAGEETQYF. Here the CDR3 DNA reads TGTGCCAGCCGAGCCCTAGCGGGGGAAGAGACCCAGTACTTC.

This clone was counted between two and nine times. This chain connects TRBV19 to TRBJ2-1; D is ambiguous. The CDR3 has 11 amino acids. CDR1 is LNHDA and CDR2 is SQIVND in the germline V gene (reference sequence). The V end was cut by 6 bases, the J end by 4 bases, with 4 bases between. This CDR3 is CASRYYNEQFF. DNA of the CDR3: TGTGCCAGTAGGTATTACAATGAGCAGTTCTTC.

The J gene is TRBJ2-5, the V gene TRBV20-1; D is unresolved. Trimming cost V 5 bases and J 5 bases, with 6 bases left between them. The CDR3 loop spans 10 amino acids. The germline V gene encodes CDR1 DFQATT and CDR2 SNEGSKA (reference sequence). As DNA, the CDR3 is TGCAGTGCTCCCGGGGAGACCCAGTACTTC. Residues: CSAPGETQYF.

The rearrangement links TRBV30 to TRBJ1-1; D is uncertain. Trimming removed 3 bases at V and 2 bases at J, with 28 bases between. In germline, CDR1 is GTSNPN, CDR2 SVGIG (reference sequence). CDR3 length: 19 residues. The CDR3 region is CAWSRTPGRGRLVNTEAFF. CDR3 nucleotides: TGTGCCTGGAGCCGGACCCCCGGACGGGGTAGACTAGTAAACACTGAAGCTTTCTTT.

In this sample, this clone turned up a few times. CDR3 residues: CASSWDSPNEQFF. DNA of the CDR3: TGTGCCAGCAGCTGGGACTCCCCCAATGAGCAGTTCTTC. This chain links TRBV7-2 with TRBJ2-1, with D maybe TRBD2 (6 bases). This CDR3 spans 13 amino acids. From germline, CDR1 is SGHTA and CDR2 FQGNSA. Trimming stripped 4 bases from V and 6 bases from J, with 10 bases between.